Included here is one T cell receptor (beta chain) sequence, with context. TCRdb re-called clones from the PCR reads using MiXCR. This table holds fewer than 70,000 clones, roughly 30% found once. This record comes from a study of metastatic and nonmetastatic thyroid tumors. No patient received treatment before thyroid surgery. Germline V lookup: CDR1 DFQATT, CDR2 SNEGSKA (reference sequence). There are 16 residues in the CDR3. Trimming removed 5 bases at V and 1 base at J, with 19 bases between. This TCR came from a female donor with papillary thyroid cancer or a benign thyroid nodule (not recorded which). Some clones in this sample may be carry-over from other donors' samples. The sample consisted of blood. The genes are TRBV20-1 and TRBJ2-3, with TRBD2 as a possible D gene (6 bases). The CDR3 reads CSAGGSRRGGTDTQYF. In DNA form, the CDR3 reads TGCAGTGCTGGGGGGAGCCGGAGGGGAGGCACAGATACGCAGTATTTT.